This is a list of T cell receptor beta chains from one sample in a study of human T cells and chemical hapten exposure. TCRdb itself ran the RACE reads through MiXCR, one entry per CDR3 protein. The profile shows about 54,000 distinct CDR3 sequences, 7.5% to 10% of them singletons. This material consisted of whole blood, taken in connection with sensitization to the hapten diphenylcyclopropenone (DPC). All receptors come from a woman aged 45-59 years with alopecia areata. Some clones in this sample may be carry-over from other donors' samples. CDR3s include the opening cysteine and the closing phenylalanine or tryptophan. The D gene is left open where the match is weak. Size tells how often a clone was seen (once, few, many) or the class of an expanded clone, and some rows leave it out.

d_call	j_call	clone_size	v_call	cdr3_nt	cdr3_aa
NA	TRBJ1-2	many	TRBV12-3/TRBV12-4	TGTGCCAGCAGTGCCGGCACGGGCTACACCTTC	CASSAGTGYTF
NA	TRBJ1-1	many	TRBV23-1	TGCGCCAGCAGTCATCCTAAGCCCCCTGAAGCTTTCTTT	CASSHPKPPEAFF
NA	TRBJ2-1	NA	TRBV24-1	TGTGCCACCAGTGATTTAGGGACCTCAGATGAGCAGTTCTTC	CATSDLGTSDEQFF
TRBD1	TRBJ1-1	NA	TRBV29-1	TGCAGCGTGGAGGACAGGGGGCTCCACACTGAAGCTTTCTTT	CSVEDRGLHTEAFF
NA	TRBJ2-5	many	TRBV5-1	TGCGCCAGCAGCTTGGATGGCATCGAAGAGACCCAGTACTTC	CASSLDGIEETQYF
TRBD1	TRBJ1-1	NA	TRBV25-1	TGTGCCAGCGCGGGGACAGGGAGTTGGGAAGCTTTCTTT	CASAGTGSWEAFF
NA	TRBJ2-3	NA	TRBV4-1	TGCGCCAGCAGCCAAACAAAAAAGGGGGTCCCATTTGGGGATACGCAGTATTTT	CASSQTKKGVPFGDTQYF
TRBD2	TRBJ2-1	NA	TRBV12-3/TRBV12-4	TGTGCCGGGGCTAGCGGTAGCTCCTACAATGAGCAGTTCTTC	CAGASGSSYNEQFF
TRBD1	TRBJ2-1	few	TRBV12-3/TRBV12-4	TGTGCAACGGGGACAGAATTATACAATGAGCAGTTCTTC	CATGTELYNEQFF
NA	TRBJ2-7	few	TRBV7-9	TGTGCCAGCAGCTCCTGGGCTAGCAGCTACGAGCAGTACTTC	CASSSWASSYEQYF
TRBD2	TRBJ2-1	many	TRBV20-1	TGCAGTGCTAGAGAGGCGACTAGCGGGAGACGAGGACAGTTCTTC	CSAREATSGRRGQFF
NA	TRBJ1-6	many	TRBV5-1	TGCGCCAGCAGCAGGGACGTTACTAGCTCCTATAATTCACCCCTCCACTTT	CASSRDVTSSYNSPLHF
NA	TRBJ1-1	many	TRBV28	TGTGCCAGCTCCTCCCTCCGTGCTCACACTGAAGCTTTCTTT	CASSSLRAHTEAFF
NA	TRBJ1-6	NA	TRBV15	TGTGCCACCAGCATGCCGGGATTCCCAAGTAATTCACCCCTCCACTTT	CATSMPGFPSNSPLHF
TRBD1	TRBJ1-1	NA	TRBV29-1	TGCAGCGGTGGGACAGGGTCTGAAGCTTTCTTT	CSGGTGSEAFF
NA	TRBJ2-5	NA	TRBV7-9	TGTGCCAGCAGCCCCAGAGGGGGGTCTGAGACCCAGTACTTC	CASSPRGGSETQYF
NA	TRBJ1-5	many	TRBV19	TGTGCCAGTAGACCCCCGGGGCAGGCGCAGCCCCAGCATTTT	CASRPPGQAQPQHF
NA	TRBJ1-1	many	TRBV6-2/TRBV6-3	TGTGCCAGCAGTTACTCGTGGGGCGGGCGGCCTGAAGCTTTCTTT	CASSYSWGGRPEAFF
NA	TRBJ1-3	many	TRBV10-3	TGTGCCATCAGTATGCCGAGCTCTGGAAACACCATATATTTT	CAISMPSSGNTIYF
TRBD2	TRBJ2-7	few	TRBV7-2	TGTGCCAGCAGTTATAATCAAAGGGGCTTAGCGGGGAGGGGCTCCGAGCAGTACTTC	CASSYNQRGLAGRGSEQYF
TRBD1	TRBJ1-1	many	TRBV12-3/TRBV12-4	TGTGCCAGCAGTCGACAGGGGATGAACACTGAAGCTTTCTTT	CASSRQGMNTEAFF
NA	TRBJ1-4	NA	TRBV6-5	TGTGCCAGCAGCGGGACACCCAGGGGTGAAAAACTGTTTTTT	CASSGTPRGEKLFF
TRBD1	TRBJ2-7	many	TRBV13	TGTGCCAGCAGCAGATCTGGACAGGGCTACGAGCAGTACTTC	CASSRSGQGYEQYF
TRBD2	TRBJ2-7	NA	TRBV20-1	TGCAGTGCTCCCTGGACTAGCGAAACGAAGCAGTACTTC	CSAPWTSETKQYF
TRBD2	TRBJ2-3	many	TRBV20-1	TGCAGTGCTAGAGATCGAGCGGGGGGGGTCACAGATACGCAGTATTTT	CSARDRAGGVTDTQYF
NA	TRBJ2-1	NA	TRBV5-1	TGCGCCAGCAGCCCCGGGGACATAAACTACAATGAGCAGTTCTTC	CASSPGDINYNEQFF
NA	TRBJ2-1	once	TRBV29-1	TGCAGCGTTAGGGATTTCTGGCAGTTCTTC	CSVRDFWQFF
TRBD1	TRBJ1-2	few	TRBV6-2/TRBV6-3	TGTGCCAGCAGCCTCGCCTTGACCAGGACAGGGGCCTATGGCTACACCTTC	CASSLALTRTGAYGYTF
TRBD2	TRBJ2-5	NA	TRBV11-2	TGTGCCAGCAGCCAAGGAACTAGCGGGAGATTGGAGACCCAGTACTTC	CASSQGTSGRLETQYF
NA	TRBJ1-4	few	TRBV7-2	TGTGCCAGCAGCTTAGACCCCGGCAGGTCCAGGGAAAAACTGTTTTTT	CASSLDPGRSREKLFF
NA	TRBJ2-2	NA	TRBV6-5	TGTGCCAGCAGGCCCTCAAGCGCGGAAAACACCGGGGAGCTGTTTTTT	CASRPSSAENTGELFF
TRBD2	TRBJ2-7	many	TRBV12-3/TRBV12-4	TGTGCCAGCAGCCCTGACGGACTAGCAGATAACTACGAGCAGTACTTC	CASSPDGLADNYEQYF
NA	TRBJ1-2	many	TRBV3-1	TGTGCCAGCAGCCAAGACCCAGACAGCTTAAGGGCCTATGGCTACACCTTC	CASSQDPDSLRAYGYTF
NA	TRBJ1-1	NA	TRBV7-9	TGTGCCAGCAGCTCCACCGGGGCCCCCAACACTGAAGCTTTCTTT	CASSSTGAPNTEAFF
TRBD2	TRBJ2-1	few	TRBV9	TGTGCCAGCAGCGTATTGGGCGGGAGTCGATACAATGAGCAGTTCTTC	CASSVLGGSRYNEQFF
TRBD1	TRBJ2-7	many	TRBV11-2	TGTGCCAGCAGCCGAATCCCGGGACAGGGGCCCTACGAGCAGTACTTC	CASSRIPGQGPYEQYF
NA	TRBJ1-6	NA	TRBV7-9	TGTGCCAGCAACCGCGGGGACTCAGGAAATTCACCCCTCCACTTT	CASNRGDSGNSPLHF
TRBD2	TRBJ2-1	few	TRBV5-6	TGTGCCAGCAGCTCCACCCTGACTAGCGGTTCCTACAATGAGCAGTTCTTC	CASSSTLTSGSYNEQFF
NA	TRBJ2-7	many	TRBV28	TGTGCCAGCAGCGACCGACAATTAGGCGGCTACGAGCAGTACTTC	CASSDRQLGGYEQYF
NA	TRBJ1-1	many	TRBV7-2	TGTGCCAGCAGCTTAGCCCAGGGGACCACTGAAGCTTTCTTT	CASSLAQGTTEAFF
NA	TRBJ1-2	NA	TRBV4-1	TGCGCCAGCAGCCTGGCCAGACAGGTGCATGGCTACACCTTC	CASSLARQVHGYTF